One and the same sample provided the 5 T cell receptor beta chains below, sequenced in a study of T cells in Graves' hyperthyroidism and ophthalmopathy. Amplification of TCR beta CDR3 regions was performed using RNA transcripts as template. The HTBI primer set drove a first-round RT-PCR of the TCR CDR3. TCRdb ran MiXCR on the multiplex PCR reads and lists one entry per CDR3 protein. Of about 300,000 distinct CDR3 sequences detected, roughly 18% appear once; the ten largest clones hold 35% to 40%. What was sequenced was blood. These receptors originate from a man aged 45-60 years with Graves' ophthalmopathy.

This clonotype has a handful of counts. The V gene is TRBV5-1, the J gene TRBJ1-1; 8 nucleotides agree with TRBD1. Trimming took 4 bases from V and 2 from J; bases not matched to a gene: 4. Per the germline V gene, CDR1 is SGHRS and CDR2 is YFSETQ. This CDR3 comprises 14 residues. The CDR3 region has the DNA TGCGCCAGCAGCACGACAGGGGTCAACACTGAAGCTTTCTTT. Amino acid sequence: CASSTTGVNTEAFF.

This clonotype was counted at least ten times. The CDR3 region has the DNA TGTGCCAGCAGTAGTGGGTCGCTGCGGAGGTTTGGCGGGGAGCTGTTTTTT. Translating gives CASSSGSLRRFGGELFF. The V gene is TRBV28, the J gene TRBJ2-2, with D perhaps matching TRBD2 (5 bases). V was shortened by 5 bases and J by 7 bases, with 23 bases between the two germline ends. The CDR3 totals 17 residues. CDR1 and CDR2 from the germline V gene are MDHEN and SYDVKM.

The V and J genes are TRBV9 and TRBJ1-1; TRBD1 aligns across 8 bases. Germline values: CDR1 SGDLS, CDR2 YYNGEE. This CDR3 spans 15 amino acids. Trimming removed 0 bases from V and 0 bases from J; junction bases left unmatched: 1. This CDR3 is CASSVGDRLNTEAFF. DNA for the CDR3: TGTGCCAGCAGCGTAGGGGACAGGTTGAACACTGAAGCTTTCTTT.

CDR3 bases: TGTGCCAGCAGTTGGAGGGAGAAAGGGAATGAGCAGTTCTTC. This encodes CASSWREKGNEQFF. The chain carries TRBV6-1 and TRBJ2-1; possible D gene TRBD2, 6 bases. The CDR3 is made up of 14 amino acids. V shed 5 bases and J shed 7 bases, with 15 bases lying between them. Germline V CDR1 and CDR2: MNHNS, SASEGT.

The sample holds a few counts of this clonotype. The J gene is TRBJ2-3, the V gene TRBV19; TRBD2 matches 14 bases. CDR3 length: 17 amino acids. With 5 bases clipped from V and 7 bases from J, the junction kept 11 bases outside the gene matches. In germline, CDR1 is LNHDA, CDR2 SQIVND (reference sequence). The CDR3 sequence: CASSSSGTSGSRYTQYF. CDR3 nucleotide sequence: TGTGCCAGTAGTTCATCCGGGACTAGCGGGAGTAGGTATACGCAGTATTTT. Based on the CDR3 plus reference TRBV19 and TRBJ2-3, the full variable domain is DGGITQSPKYLFRKEGQNVTLSCEQNLNHDAMYWYRQDPGQGLRLIYYSQIVNDFQKGDIAEGYSVSREKKESFPLTVTSAQKNPTAFYLCASSSSGTSGSRYTQYFGPGTRLTVL.